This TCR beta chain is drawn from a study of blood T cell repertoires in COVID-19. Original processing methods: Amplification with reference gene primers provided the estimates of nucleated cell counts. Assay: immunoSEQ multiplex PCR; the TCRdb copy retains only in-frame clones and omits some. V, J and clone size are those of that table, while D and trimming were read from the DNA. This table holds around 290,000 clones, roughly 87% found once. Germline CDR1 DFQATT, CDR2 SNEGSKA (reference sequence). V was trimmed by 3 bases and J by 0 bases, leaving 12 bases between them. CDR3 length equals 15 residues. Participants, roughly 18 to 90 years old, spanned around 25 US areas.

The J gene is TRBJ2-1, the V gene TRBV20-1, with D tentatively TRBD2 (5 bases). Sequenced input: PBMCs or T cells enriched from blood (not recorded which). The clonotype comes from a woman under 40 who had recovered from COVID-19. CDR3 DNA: TGCAGTGCTAGTGGCGGGTGGAGCTCCTACAATGAGCAGTTCTTC. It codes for CSASGGWSSYNEQFF.